Below are 14 T cell receptor beta chains sequenced from a single sample in a study of OX40 agonist ivuxolimab in advanced cancers. Libraries were prepared by immunoSEQ multiplex PCR; TCRdb keeps only in-frame clonotypes and omits some of them. The sample has about 66,000 clones, under 95% seen once. Sample: CD4+ or CD8+ T cells sorted from blood, taken in a trial of the OX40 agonist ivuxolimab. These receptors were taken from an adult with an advanced solid tumor such as melanoma, head and neck, liver or kidney cancer.

The chain combines TRBV7-8 with TRBJ2-5; D possibly corresponds to TRBD1 (5 bases). This CDR3 contains 12 residues. Trimming left V 5 bases short and J 5 bases short, with 9 bases between. CDR1 is SGHVS, CDR2 FQNEAQ, per germline. CDR3 loop: CASSLGAETQYF. The CDR3 DNA sequence: TGTGCCAGCAGCCTAGGGGCGGAGACCCAGTACTTC.

This clone has a single count. This chain connects TRBV28 to TRBJ2-3; 7 positions agree with TRBD1. There are 14 residues in the CDR3. Trimming cost V 4 bases and J 6 bases; bases outside gene matches: 7. CDR1 and CDR2 (germline): MDHEN, SYDVKM. CDR3 protein: CASSSPGGRDTQYF. The CDR3 nucleotides are TGTGCCAGCAGTTCCCCAGGGGGTCGGGATACGCAGTATTTT.

The chain joins TRBV7-6 to TRBJ2-1; 8 bases match TRBD2. V dropped 2 bases and J dropped 0; count of bases not matched to a gene: 3. Germline values: CDR1 SGHVS, CDR2 FNYEAQ. The CDR3 extends over 16 amino acids. The CDR3 sequence is CASSLIAGSSYNEQFF. Written as DNA, the CDR3 is TGTGCCAGCAGCTTAATAGCGGGGAGCTCCTACAATGAGCAGTTCTTC.

The chain links TRBV13 to TRBJ2-1; TRBD2 agrees at 7 bases. The germline gives CDR1 PRHDT, CDR2 FYEKMQ (reference sequence). This CDR3 has 16 amino acids. Trimming cost V 4 bases and J 4 bases; bases outside gene matches: 10. The CDR3 nucleotides are TGTGCCAGCAGCTCCTTACTAGCGCGAATATACAATGAGCAGTTCTTC. Its protein is CASSSLLARIYNEQFF.

A few counts support this clone. The V gene is TRBV7-9, the J gene TRBJ2-7; D ambiguous. This CDR3 region has 14 residues. CDR1 and CDR2 from the germline V gene are SEHNR and FQNEAQ (reference sequence). V was trimmed by 5 bases and J by 0 bases, leaving 11 bases between them. CDR3 sequence reads: CASSAGRASYEQYF. For the CDR3, the DNA is TGTGCCAGCAGCGCTGGACGTGCCTCCTACGAGCAGTACTTC.

This clone has only one observation. The chain is built from TRBV7-9 and TRBJ1-4; D not certain. Germline V lookup: CDR1 SEHNR, CDR2 FQNEAQ (reference sequence). V lost 3 bases to trimming and J lost 3 bases, with 14 bases between them. The CDR3 loop spans 16 amino acids. The CDR3 loop is CASSLDPGQSNEKLFF. CDR3 nucleotides: TGTGCCAGCAGCTTGGATCCGGGCCAGTCTAATGAAAAACTGTTTTTT.

The rearrangement joins TRBV11-3 to TRBJ1-1; no firm D call. With 2 bases removed from V and 5 bases from J, the gap between germline ends came to 12 bases. The CDR3 runs to 14 residues. Germline loops: CDR1 SGHNT, CDR2 YENEEA. CDR3 sequence: CASSLFLGGTEAFF. The DNA for the CDR3 is TGTGCCAGCAGCTTATTTCTAGGAGGGACTGAAGCTTTCTTT. Variable domain in full (rest from reference TRBV11-3 and TRBJ1-1): EAGVVQSPRYKIIEKKQPVAFWCNPISGHNTLYWYLQNLGQGPELLIRYENEEAVDDSQLPKDRFSAERLKGVDSTLKIQPAELGDSAVYLCASSLFLGGTEAFFGQGTRLTVV.

The V and J genes are TRBV10-1 and TRBJ2-7, with D hard to call. CDR3 length: 13 residues. The V end lost 2 bases, the J end lost 5 bases, and 10 bases lay between the germline ends. Germline V CDR1 and CDR2: WNHNN, SYGVQD (reference sequence). The CDR3 coding sequence is TGCGCCAGCAGTGAGGTAGGGCTGGACGAGCAGTACTTC. As protein: CASSEVGLDEQYF.

The genes are TRBV14 and TRBJ2-1, with D perhaps matching TRBD1 or TRBD2 (5 bases each). V lost 3 bases and J 4 bases, leaving 7 bases between the germline ends. The germline CDR1 and CDR2 sequences are SGHDN and FVKESK. CDR3 size: 13 residues. CDR3 bases: TGTGCCAGCAGCCAGGGACCTTACAATGAGCAGTTCTTC. Protein product: CASSQGPYNEQFF.

Concerning this clone: One end of the junction fails to match germline, which may point to a read error. This sample also contains other DNA sequences that code for the same CDR3. The chain joins TRBV6-6 to TRBJ2-1; TRBD2 matches 10 bases. Germline CDR1 and CDR2: MNHNY and SVGAGI (reference sequence). The CDR3 length is 15 residues. The CDR3 bases are TGCGCCAGCAGCACGAGCGGGAGGGGTTTTGAGGAGCAGTTCTTC. Protein product: CASSTSGRGFEEQFF.

The chain couples TRBV5-1 to TRBJ2-1, with TRBD1 identical over 7 bases. The J segment lost 4 bases and the V segment lost 2 bases, leaving 6 bases of the junction unmatched. From germline, CDR1 is SGHRS and CDR2 YFSETQ. CDR3 length: 15 amino acids. This CDR3 reads CASSLMGQSYNEQFF. Written as DNA, the CDR3 is TGCGCCAGCAGCTTAATGGGACAGTCGTACAATGAGCAGTTCTTC.

The chain links TRBV6-1 to TRBJ2-1; 8 nucleotides agree with TRBD2. This CDR3 is 15 amino acids long. Trimming cost V 7 bases and J 6 bases; bases outside gene matches: 11. CDR1 MNHNS and CDR2 SASEGT come from the germline V gene. The CDR3 here is CASNNGGTRANEQFF. CDR3 sequence (DNA): TGTGCCAGCAATAATGGCGGGACTAGGGCCAATGAGCAGTTCTTC.

A remark on this clone: A junction boundary mismatches the germline segment, possibly from a read error. This chain uses TRBV9 with TRBJ2-7; a weak D match, TRBD1 (5 bases). Germline CDR1 reads SGDLS; CDR2 reads YYNGEE. The length of the CDR3 is 11 residues. CDR3 coding DNA: TGTGCCAGCAGCCCCCGGACACGAGCTGGGTTC. This sequence encodes CASSPRTRAGF.

The J gene is TRBJ2-1, the V gene TRBV7-4; D unclear. With 1 base removed from V and 1 base from J, the gap between germline ends came to 5 bases. This CDR3 is 14 amino acids long. Germline V CDR1 and CDR2: SGHVT, SQSDAQ. This CDR3 reads CASSLGFSYNEQFF. The CDR3 region has the DNA TGTGCCAGCAGCTTAGGGTTTTCCTACAATGAGCAGTTCTTC.